This T cell receptor beta chain was sequenced during a study of T cell changes during pregnancy in multiple sclerosis. Here immunoSEQ multiplex PCR was the method, and the copy in TCRdb shows in-frame clones only, minus some. This sample carries 55,000 to 75,000 clones, 91% of them seen once, and the ten largest clones take 2.2%. This CDR3 is 14 amino acids long. V was cut by 5 bases and J by 5 bases, with 13 bases left in between. Germline CDR1 SGHNT, CDR2 YENEEA. The sequence derives from a female donor in good health, enrolled as a control in a pregnancy study. The J gene is TRBJ2-1, the V gene TRBV11-3; TRBD2 is a possible D gene (6 bases). Specimen: peripheral blood, collected in the third trimester of pregnancy. CDR3 residues: CASSPPGVNNEQFF. CDR3 nucleotide sequence: TGTGCCAGCAGCCCCCCGGGAGTAAACAATGAGCAGTTCTTC.